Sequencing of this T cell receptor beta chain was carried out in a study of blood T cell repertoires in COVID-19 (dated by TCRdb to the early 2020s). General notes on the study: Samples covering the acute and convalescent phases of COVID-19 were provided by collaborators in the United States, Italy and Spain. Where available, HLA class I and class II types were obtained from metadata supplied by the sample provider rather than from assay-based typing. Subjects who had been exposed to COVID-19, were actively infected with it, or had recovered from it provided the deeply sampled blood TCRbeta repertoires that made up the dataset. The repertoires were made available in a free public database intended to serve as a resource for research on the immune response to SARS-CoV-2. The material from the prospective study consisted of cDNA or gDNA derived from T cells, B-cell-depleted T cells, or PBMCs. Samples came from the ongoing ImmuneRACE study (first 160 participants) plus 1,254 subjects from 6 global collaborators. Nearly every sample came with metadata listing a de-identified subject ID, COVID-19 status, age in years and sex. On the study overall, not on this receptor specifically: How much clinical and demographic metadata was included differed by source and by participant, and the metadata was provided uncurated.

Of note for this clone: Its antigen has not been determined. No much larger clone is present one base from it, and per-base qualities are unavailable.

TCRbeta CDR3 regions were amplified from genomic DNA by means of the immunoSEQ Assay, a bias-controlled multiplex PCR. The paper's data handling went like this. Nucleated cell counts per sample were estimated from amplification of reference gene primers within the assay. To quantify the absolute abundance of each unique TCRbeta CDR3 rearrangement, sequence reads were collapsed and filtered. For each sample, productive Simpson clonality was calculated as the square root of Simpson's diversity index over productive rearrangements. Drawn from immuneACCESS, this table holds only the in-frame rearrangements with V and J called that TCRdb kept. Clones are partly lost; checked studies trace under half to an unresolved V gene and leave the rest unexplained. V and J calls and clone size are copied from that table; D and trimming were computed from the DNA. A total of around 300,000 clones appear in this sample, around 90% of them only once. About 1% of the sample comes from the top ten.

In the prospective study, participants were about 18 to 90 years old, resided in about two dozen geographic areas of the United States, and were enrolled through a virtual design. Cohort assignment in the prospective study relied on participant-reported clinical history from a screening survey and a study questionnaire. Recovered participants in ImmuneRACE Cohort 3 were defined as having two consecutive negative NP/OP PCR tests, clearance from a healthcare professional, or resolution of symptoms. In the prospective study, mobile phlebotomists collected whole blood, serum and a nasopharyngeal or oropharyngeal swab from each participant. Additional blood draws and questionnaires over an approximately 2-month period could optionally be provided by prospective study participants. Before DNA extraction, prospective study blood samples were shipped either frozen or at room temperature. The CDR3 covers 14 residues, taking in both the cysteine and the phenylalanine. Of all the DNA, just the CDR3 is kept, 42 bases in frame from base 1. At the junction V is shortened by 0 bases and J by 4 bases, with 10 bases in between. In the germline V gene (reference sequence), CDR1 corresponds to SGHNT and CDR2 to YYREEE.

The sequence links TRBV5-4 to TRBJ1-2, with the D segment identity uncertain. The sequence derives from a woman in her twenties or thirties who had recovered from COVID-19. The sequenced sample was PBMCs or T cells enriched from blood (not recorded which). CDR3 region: CASSLDGGVYGYTF. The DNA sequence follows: TGTGCCAGCAGCTTGGATGGAGGCGTCTATGGCTACACCTTC. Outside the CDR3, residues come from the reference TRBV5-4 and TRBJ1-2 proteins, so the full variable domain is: ETGVTQSPTHLIKTRGQQVTLRCSSQSGHNTVSWYQQALGQGPQFIFQYYREEENGRGNFPPRFSGLQFPNYSSELNVNALELDDSALYLCASSLDGGVYGYTFGSGTRLTVV.